A selection of T cell receptor beta chains follows, all from one sample in a study of blood T cell repertoires in COVID-19. The method was immunoSEQ multiplex PCR; TCRdb's version includes in-frame clones alone and lacks a portion of them. The repertoire includes roughly 260,000 clones, around nine tenths of them detected once, and around 9.5% sits in the top ten. The source material was peripheral blood. These receptors were obtained from a man between 35 and 55 years old who had recovered from COVID-19. The CDR3 runs from the conserved cysteine through the conserved F or W. The D gene is left open where the match is weak. Clone size is given for some rows only: seen once, a few or many times, or a class if the clone is expanded.

TRBV2	TRBJ1-1	TRBD1	NA	TGTGCCAGCAGCCCCGACAGGGCTAACACTGAAGCTTTCTTT	CASSPDRANTEAFF
TRBV5-6	TRBJ2-7	TRBD1	few	TGTGCCAGCAGCTTGGCAGGGGGCGCCTACGAGCAGTACTTC	CASSLAGGAYEQYF
TRBV4-1	TRBJ2-1	TRBD2	NA	TGCGCCAGCAGCCAGGGACTAGCGGCTAACAATGAGCAGTTCTTC	CASSQGLAANNEQFF
TRBV6-5	TRBJ2-1	NA	NA	TGTGCCAGCAGCCAACAGGGTTACAATGAGCAGTTCTTC	CASSQQGYNEQFF
TRBV19	TRBJ2-7	TRBD1	NA	TGTGCCAGTACCCCTGGGACAGGGTTTTCGCCCGAGCAGTACTTC	CASTPGTGFSPEQYF
TRBV7-9	TRBJ2-4	TRBD2	NA	TGTGCCAGCAGTCAACCCCTAGCGGGGGGGCCAAACATTCAGTACTTC	CASSQPLAGGPNIQYF
TRBV9	TRBJ1-3	NA	NA	TGTGCCAGCCAAAAGAGCTCTGGAAACACCATATATTTT	CASQKSSGNTIYF
TRBV5-1	TRBJ2-3	TRBD1	NA	TGCGCCAGCAGCTTCTACAGGGGGCTCGGCACAGATACGCAGTATTTT	CASSFYRGLGTDTQYF
TRBV5-1	TRBJ1-2	NA	few	TGCGCCAGCAGCTTGGCCCCATCCGGCGGCACTAACTATGGCTACACCTTC	CASSLAPSGGTNYGYTF
TRBV7-9	TRBJ1-4	NA	NA	TGTGCCAGCAGCCCGGGGGGCGACAGAAATGAAAAACTGTTTTTT	CASSPGGDRNEKLFF
TRBV14	TRBJ1-4	NA	NA	TGTGCCAGCAGCCAAAGGACAGTCCCAGCCACTAATGAAAAACTGTTTTTT	CASSQRTVPATNEKLFF
TRBV10-1	TRBJ1-1	NA	NA	TGCGCCAGCAGTGTCGACAGGTACACTGAAGCTTTCTTT	CASSVDRYTEAFF
TRBV2	TRBJ2-3	TRBD1	NA	TGTGCCAGCAGGGCCGGGACAGGGGAAAGGCAGTATTTT	CASRAGTGERQYF
TRBV27	TRBJ2-7	NA	NA	TGTGCCAGCAGTTTACGGGGGGCGGGAGACGAGCAGTACTTC	CASSLRGAGDEQYF
TRBV6-5	TRBJ2-1	NA	NA	TGTGCCAGCAGTTACCGGACTAGCAGGGGGGTCCATGAGCAGTTCTTC	CASSYRTSRGVHEQFF
TRBV9	TRBJ2-3	TRBD2	NA	TGTGCCAGCAGCGTAGGAGGGACTAGCGGCACAGATACGCAGTATTTT	CASSVGGTSGTDTQYF
TRBV7-2	TRBJ2-1	NA	NA	TGTGCCAGCAGCTTAGACAGGCCGAATGAGCAGTTCTTC	CASSLDRPNEQFF
TRBV2	TRBJ2-3	TRBD2	NA	TGTGCCAGCAGTGAGAGGGGACTAGGAAGCGGCACAGATACGCAGTATTTT	CASSERGLGSGTDTQYF
TRBV10-3	TRBJ1-2	TRBD1	NA	TGTGCCATCAGTGAGCCGAAAGTTTCTCCGGGACAGGGAGATGGCTACACCTTC	CAISEPKVSPGQGDGYTF
TRBV5-4	TRBJ2-7	NA	once	TGTGCCAGCAGCTTGGGTTCGGGGGGCAGAAACGAGCAGTACTTC	CASSLGSGGRNEQYF
TRBV7-2	TRBJ1-1	NA	NA	TGTGCCAGCAATAGGGCGCCGGGGGTGGACACTGAAGCTTTCTTT	CASNRAPGVDTEAFF
TRBV4-2	TRBJ1-2	TRBD1	NA	TGTGCCAGCAGCCCATACACAGGGGGGGGCTATGGCTACACCTTC	CASSPYTGGGYGYTF
TRBV9	TRBJ1-2	NA	NA	TGTGCCAGCAGCGGGGACACCTTGAGCCCAAAAGGCTATGGCTACACCTTC	CASSGDTLSPKGYGYTF
TRBV7-2	TRBJ2-7	TRBD2	NA	TGTGCCAGCAGTCCGGGAGGGAGCTCCTACGAGCAGTACTTC	CASSPGGSSYEQYF
TRBV7-2	TRBJ2-1	TRBD2	NA	TGTGCCAGCAGTTCAACCGGGACTAACAAGCAGTTCTTC	CASSSTGTNKQFF
TRBV15	TRBJ1-5	NA	NA	TGTGCCACCAGCAGAGATTTCGGGGTAGGCAATCAGCCCCAGCATTTT	CATSRDFGVGNQPQHF
TRBV7-6	TRBJ2-2	TRBD2	few	TGTGCCAGCAGCTTACTAGCGGGCCGTCTCGGGGAGCTGTTTTTT	CASSLLAGRLGELFF
TRBV10-2	TRBJ1-1	NA	NA	TGCGCCAGTAGAGGGAGGACCGGGACGCAAGGGCCTGAAGCTTTCTTT	CASRGRTGTQGPEAFF
TRBV29-1	TRBJ2-7	TRBD1	once	TGCAGCGTTGGAAGGGGACAGGGGGGTTCCTACGAGCAGTACTTC	CSVGRGQGGSYEQYF
TRBV7-8	TRBJ1-6	NA	NA	TGTGCCAGCAGCTTACAACTGGGGGGGTCACCCCTCCACTTT	CASSLQLGGSPLHF
TRBV5-8	TRBJ2-5	TRBD2	NA	TGTGCCAGCAGCTGGGGACTAGCGGGAGGTAAAGAGACCCAGTACTTC	CASSWGLAGGKETQYF